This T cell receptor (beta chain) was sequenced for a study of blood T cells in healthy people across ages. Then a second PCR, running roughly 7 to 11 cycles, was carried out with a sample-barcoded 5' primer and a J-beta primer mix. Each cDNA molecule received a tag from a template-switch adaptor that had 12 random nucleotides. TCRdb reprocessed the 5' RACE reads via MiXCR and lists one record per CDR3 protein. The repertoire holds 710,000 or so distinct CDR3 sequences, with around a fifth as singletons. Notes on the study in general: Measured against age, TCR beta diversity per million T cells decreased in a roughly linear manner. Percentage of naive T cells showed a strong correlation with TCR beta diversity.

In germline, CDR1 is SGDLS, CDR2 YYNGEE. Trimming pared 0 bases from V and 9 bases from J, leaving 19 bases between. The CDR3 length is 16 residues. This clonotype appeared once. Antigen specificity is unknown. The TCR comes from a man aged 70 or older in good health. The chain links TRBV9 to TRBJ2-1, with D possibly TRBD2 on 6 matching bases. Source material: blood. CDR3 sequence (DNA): TGTGCCAGCAGCGTAGGGGACTTGCTCCCTGCTGGTGAGCAGTTCTTC. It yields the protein CASSVGDLLPAGEQFF.